The table lists the clone carrying this T cell receptor (beta chain) with a few counts. Antigen unknown. The data were obtained in a study of blood T cells in healthy people across ages. The authors ran a second PCR of about 6 to 11 cycles using a sample-barcoded 5' primer and a J-beta primer mix. From the 5' RACE reads, TCRdb called clonotypes with MiXCR, one entry per CDR3 protein. The repertoire holds some 1 million distinct CDR3 sequences, 40% to 50% seen once, with about 20% in the top ten. This CDR3 is built from 14 residues. Trimming pared 2 bases from V and 2 bases from J, leaving 8 bases between. The germline V gene has CDR1 MNHNY and CDR2 SVGAGI (reference sequence). The study's findings and limits: Diversity estimates drawn from one million T cells were deemed underestimates. Roughly linear declines in TCR beta diversity per million T cells occurred with age.

The chain employs TRBV6-6 and TRBJ2-3; D is unresolved. Sequences were obtained from blood. The origin of this receptor is an older woman in good health. Here the CDR3 reads CASSYGAYTDTQYF. The CDR3 nucleotides read TGTGCCAGCAGTTACGGAGCTTACACAGATACGCAGTATTTT.